This T cell receptor (beta chain) was sequenced during a study of blood T cell repertoires in COVID-19. Study context: In each case, the material was cDNA or gDNA derived from T cells, B-cell-depleted T cells, or PBMCs.

From germline, CDR1 is SGHTA and CDR2 FQGTGA. V shed 5 bases, J shed 7 bases, and the junction held 13 bases outside the gene matches. The CDR3 runs to 16 residues. Profiling relied on immunoSEQ multiplex PCR, and the TCRdb table lists in-frame clones only, not all of them. The table shows a few hundred thousand clones, with 70% to 90% occurring only once. Sequencing was performed on peripheral blood. The receptor's source is a woman in her seventies with COVID-19, enrolled during active disease. This sequence joins TRBV7-3 and TRBJ1-2; 10 nucleotides line up with TRBD1. CDR3 amino acids: CASSPSGRGQGIGYTF. For the CDR3, the DNA is TGTGCCAGCAGCCCCTCCGGGCGGGGACAGGGGATTGGCTACACCTTC.